One sample yielded the 23 T cell receptor beta chains listed below, sequenced in a study of technical replicates of blood from a few donors. Here immunoSEQ multiplex PCR was the method, and the copy in TCRdb shows in-frame clones only, minus some. Seen here are 70,000 to 90,000 clones, roughly 94% observed once, and the top ten hold about 0.38%. Sequencing was carried out using T cells isolated from PBMCs. The receptors stem from a human donor in good health.

The chain couples TRBV5-4 to TRBJ1-1, with 10 bases matching TRBD1. J was trimmed by 0 bases and V by 10 bases; bases with no gene match: 9. CDR1 SGHNT and CDR2 YYREEE come from the germline V gene (reference sequence). The CDR3 is 15 amino acids. The CDR3 region has the DNA TGTGCCGGATCCCGGGACAGGGGTATGAACACTGAAGCTTTCTTT. Amino acids: CAGSRDRGMNTEAFF. Full variable domain (missing parts from reference TRBV5-4 and TRBJ1-1): ETGVTQSPTHLIKTRGQQVTLRCSSQSGHNTVSWYQQALGQGPQFIFQYYREEENGRGNFPPRFSGLQFPNYSSELNVNALELDDSALYLCAGSRDRGMNTEAFFGQGTRLTVV.

This chain links TRBV28 with TRBJ2-7, with D possibly matching TRBD2 (6 bases). The germline V gene encodes CDR1 MDHEN and CDR2 SYDVKM. The CDR3 runs to 13 residues. The V end was cut by 6 bases, the J end by 4 bases, with 13 bases between. CDR3 sequence (DNA): TGTGCCAGCAGCCCCGGGGGTCAGTACGAGCAGTACTTC. Its translation is CASSPGGQYEQYF.

The chain joins TRBV10-3 to TRBJ1-1, with 7 bases identical to TRBD1. With 4 bases clipped from V and 3 bases from J, the junction kept 5 bases outside the gene matches. This CDR3 has 14 residues. Germline CDR1 ENHRY, CDR2 SYGVKD. The CDR3, as DNA: TGTGCCATCAGTGGTCAGGGGGAAGACACTGAAGCTTTCTTT. The encoded protein is CAISGQGEDTEAFF.

CDR3 nucleotide sequence: TGTGCCAGTAGTATAGATCAGGAAGCCTATGGCTACACCTTC. The encoded protein is CASSIDQEAYGYTF. J is TRBJ1-2 and V is TRBV19; D unclear. This CDR3 is 14 amino acids long. V lost 0 bases and J lost 4, with 9 bases in between. Germline CDR1 reads LNHDA; CDR2 reads SQIVND (reference sequence).

V is TRBV6-5 and J is TRBJ2-1, with 14 nucleotides matching TRBD2. The CDR3 is made up of 16 amino acids. V was clipped by 0 bases and J by 6 bases; unmatched bases: 1. Per germline, CDR1 MNHEY and CDR2 SVGAGI. This CDR3 reads CASSYSGTSGSNEQFF. The CDR3 DNA is TGTGCCAGCAGTTACTCAGGGACTAGCGGGAGCAATGAGCAGTTCTTC.

The chain links TRBV19 to TRBJ1-5; TRBD1 matches at 8 bases. Germline loops: CDR1 LNHDA, CDR2 SQIVND (reference sequence). The ends lost 6 bases at V and 4 bases at J; junction bases unmatched: 11. The CDR3 extends over 16 amino acids. Written as DNA, the CDR3 is TGTGCCAGTAGAGCCCCCACAGGGGGAAGGAATCAGCCCCAGCATTTT. Translated: CASRAPTGGRNQPQHF.

This chain links TRBV2 with TRBJ2-7; 11 bases map to TRBD2. The CDR3 sequence is 14 residues long. V lost 6 bases, J lost 2 bases, and 3 bases stayed unmatched. CDR1 is SNHLY, CDR2 FYNNEI, per germline. As DNA, the CDR3 is TGTGCCAGCAGGGGACTAGCGGCCACCTACGAGCAGTACTTC. Its protein is CASRGLAATYEQYF.

The chain employs TRBV9 and TRBJ2-3; tentatively, D is TRBD1 (6 bases). CDR3 size: 13 residues. Deletions cut 5 bases from V and 3 bases from J, with 10 bases between. Looked up from germline, CDR1 is SGDLS and CDR2 is YYNGEE. CDR3 DNA sequence: TGTGCCAGCAGAAATCAGGGGACAGATACGCAGTATTTT. Its protein is CASRNQGTDTQYF. The whole variable domain, filled in from reference TRBV9 and TRBJ2-3, reads DSGVTQTPKHLITATGQRVTLRCSPRSGDLSVYWYQQSLDQGLQFLIQYYNGEERAKGNILERFSAQQFPDLHSELNLSSLELGDSALYFCASRNQGTDTQYFGPGTRLTVL.

The chain combines TRBV29-1 with TRBJ1-4, with 7 bases matching TRBD1. V was pared by 3 bases and J by 8 bases, with 6 bases of the junction left unmatched. CDR1 is SQVTM, CDR2 ANQGSEA, per germline. CDR3 size: 13 residues. The CDR3 protein is CSVDRGGEEKLFF. In nucleotides, the CDR3 is TGCAGCGTTGATCGAGGGGGCGAAGAAAAACTGTTTTTT.

This chain uses TRBV7-2 with TRBJ2-1, with 13 bases lining up with TRBD2. CDR1 and CDR2 (germline): SGHTA, FQGNSA. V gave up 6 bases and J gave up 4 bases; unmatched junction bases: 3. This CDR3 contains 15 residues. CDR3 region: CASSGTSGAYNEQFF. CDR3 nucleotide sequence: TGTGCCAGCAGTGGGACTAGCGGGGCATACAATGAGCAGTTCTTC. Variable domain in full (rest from reference TRBV7-2 and TRBJ2-1): GAGVSQSPSNKVTEKGKDVELRCDPISGHTALYWYRQSLGQGLEFLIYFQGNSAPDKSGLPSDRFSAERTGGSVSTLTIQRTQQEDSAVYLCASSGTSGAYNEQFFGPGTRLTVL.

The V call is TRBV7-2, the J call TRBJ2-2, with D tentatively TRBD1 (6 bases). Trimming shortened V by 1 base and J by 2 bases, and 11 bases separated the two germline ends. Per the germline V gene, CDR1 is SGHTA and CDR2 is FQGNSA. The CDR3 totals 16 residues. The CDR3: CASSLVLGANTGELFF. In DNA, the CDR3 is TGTGCCAGCAGCTTAGTGCTGGGGGCCAACACCGGGGAGCTGTTTTTT.

The V gene is TRBV10-2, the J gene TRBJ1-3, with no clear D. The germline V and J ends were trimmed by 3 bases and 0 bases, with 9 bases remaining between them. Germline values: CDR1 WSHSY, CDR2 SAAADI. The CDR3 consists of 15 residues. Here the CDR3 reads CASSDYTSSGNTIYF. CDR3 DNA sequence: TGCGCCAGCAGTGATTACACAAGCTCTGGAAACACCATATATTTT.

The CDR3 loop reads CASSFLVREGITQYF. CDR3 nucleotide sequence: TGCGCCAGCAGCTTTCTTGTTCGGGAGGGGATTACGCAGTATTTT. The J gene is TRBJ2-3, the V gene TRBV5-1; TRBD2 aligns across 8 bases. Germline lookup yields CDR1 SGHRS and CDR2 YFSETQ. The CDR3 consists of 15 residues. Losses at the gene ends were 2 bases for V and 8 bases for J; bases not matched to a gene: 10.

The V and J genes are TRBV5-6 and TRBJ1-1; D ambiguous. Germline CDR1 and CDR2: SGHDT and YYEEEE. Deletions cut 0 bases from V and 3 bases from J, with 9 bases between. The CDR3 spans 14 residues. The CDR3 sequence: CASSLAWGDTEAFF. The CDR3 bases are TGTGCCAGCAGCTTGGCCTGGGGAGACACTGAAGCTTTCTTT.

J is TRBJ2-5 and V is TRBV2; 10 bases are shared with TRBD1. Per the germline V gene, CDR1 is SNHLY and CDR2 is FYNNEI. The V gene end was trimmed by 4 bases and the J gene end by 4 bases; junction bases not matched to a gene: 9. The CDR3 loop spans 16 amino acids. The CDR3 DNA is TGTGCCAGCAGTGTCCGGGACAGGGGTTGGTTAGAGACCCAGTACTTC. Residues: CASSVRDRGWLETQYF.

V gene TRBV30 combines with J gene TRBJ2-7; no definite D call. The length of the CDR3 is 13 residues. CDR1 and CDR2 (germline): GTSNPN, SVGIG (reference sequence). Trimming took 2 bases from V and 0 from J, leaving 8 bases between them. The CDR3 DNA is TGTGCCTGGAGTCAGGATATCTCCTACGAGCAGTACTTC. It specifies CAWSQDISYEQYF.

The count of this clone is one. The chain couples TRBV4-2 to TRBJ2-3, with 7 bases fitting TRBD1. This CDR3 has 16 residues. The V segment lost 4 bases and the J segment 0 bases; nucleotides outside the gene matches: 7. Germline-derived CDR1 and CDR2 are LGHNA and YNFKEQ. This CDR3 reads CASSPSTGFSTDTQYF. The DNA of the CDR3 is TGTGCCAGCAGCCCCTCGACAGGGTTTAGCACAGATACGCAGTATTTT.

The sample holds one count of this clone. The rearrangement joins TRBV28 to TRBJ1-2, with TRBD1 identical over 11 bases. Trimming removed 5 bases from V and 3 bases from J; junction bases left unmatched: 2. The length of the CDR3 is 14 residues. Germline V lookup: CDR1 MDHEN, CDR2 SYDVKM. Written as DNA, the CDR3 is TGTGCCAGCAGTCGGACAGGGGGCGACTATGGCTACACCTTC. Translated: CASSRTGGDYGYTF.

The rearrangement joins TRBV19 to TRBJ1-3; TRBD1 agrees at 9 bases. V shed 7 bases and J 7 bases; nucleotides not matched to a gene: 8. The CDR3 has 14 residues. CDR1 is LNHDA and CDR2 is SQIVND in the germline V gene (reference sequence). CDR3 bases: TGTGCCAGTACCTCGGGGGACAGGGCGAACACCATATATTTT. It translates to CASTSGDRANTIYF.

The CDR3: CASSLGRVREQYF. CDR3 DNA sequence: TGTGCCAGCAGCTTAGGCAGGGTCCGCGAGCAGTACTTC. The chain combines TRBV7-9 with TRBJ2-7, with TRBD1 as a possible D gene (5 bases). Germline V gene lookup returns CDR1 SEHNR and CDR2 FQNEAQ (reference sequence). The CDR3 loop spans 13 amino acids. V was clipped by 1 base and J by 6 bases, with 10 bases between them.

The chain recombines TRBV2 with TRBJ1-5; 8 nucleotides align to TRBD1. The length of the CDR3 is 14 residues. Per the germline V gene, CDR1 is SNHLY and CDR2 is FYNNEI. The trim removed 5 bases at V and 5 bases at J, leaving 5 bases unmatched. CDR3 nucleotide sequence: TGTGCCAGCAGTCAACAGGGGGTCTATCAGCCCCAGCATTTT. This encodes CASSQQGVYQPQHF.

This clone was seen only once. This specimen includes other DNA sequences encoding the same CDR3. This chain links TRBV5-1 with TRBJ2-7, with D possibly TRBD2 on 5 matching bases. The CDR3 length is 13 residues. Trimming shortened V by 0 bases and J by 3 bases, and 7 bases separated the two germline ends. CDR1 is SGHRS, CDR2 YFSETQ, per germline. The CDR3 protein is CASSLARGYEQYF. Written as DNA, the CDR3 is TGCGCCAGCAGCTTGGCTCGGGGCTACGAGCAGTACTTC.

The chain carries TRBV27 and TRBJ1-1; TRBD1 matches 9 bases. CDR3 length: 16 residues. The J segment lost 1 base and the V segment lost 3 bases, leaving 6 bases of the junction unmatched. Germline-derived CDR1 and CDR2 are MNHEY and SMNVEV (reference sequence). The CDR3 DNA follows: TGTGCCAGCAGTTTTAGGAAGACAGGGGGGAACACTGAAGCTTTCTTT. Amino acid sequence: CASSFRKTGGNTEAFF.